Described below is a single T cell receptor beta chain sequence and its context. CDR3 length: 15 residues. V lost 3 bases, J lost 3 bases, and 14 bases lay in between. CDR1 is KGHSH and CDR2 is LQKENI in the germline V gene. The data originate from a study of blood T cell repertoires in COVID-19. Authors' methods: Using reference gene primer amplification, nucleated cell counts were estimated. Assay used: immunoSEQ multiplex PCR; TCRdb lists only in-frame clones, some missing. Clone size and V and J calls were adopted from that table, with D and trimming inferred from the DNA. The data show about 130,000 clones, more than 80% seen once.

The TCR comes from a woman older than 75 with COVID-19, enrolled during active disease. The sequenced sample consisted of peripheral blood. J is TRBJ2-5 and V is TRBV18; tentative D call: TRBD2 (7 bases). The CDR3 protein is CASSPLRGAEETQYF. Here the CDR3 DNA reads TGTGCCAGCTCACCTCTACGGGGGGCCGAAGAGACCCAGTACTTC.